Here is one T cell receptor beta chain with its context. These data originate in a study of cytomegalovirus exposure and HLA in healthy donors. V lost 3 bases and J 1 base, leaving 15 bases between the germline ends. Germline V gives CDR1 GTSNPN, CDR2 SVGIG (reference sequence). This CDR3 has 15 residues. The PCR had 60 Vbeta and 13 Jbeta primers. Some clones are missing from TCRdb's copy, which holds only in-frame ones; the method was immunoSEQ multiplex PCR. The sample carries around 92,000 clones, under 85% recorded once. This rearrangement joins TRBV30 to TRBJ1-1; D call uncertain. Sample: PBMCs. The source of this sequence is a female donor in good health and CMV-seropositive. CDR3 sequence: CAWSIGSWPNTEAFF. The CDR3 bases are TGTGCCTGGAGCATCGGTAGCTGGCCGAACACTGAAGCTTTCTTT.